Listed below are T cell receptor beta chains from one sample, sequenced in a study of shared clonotypes between healthy human individuals. Assay: immunoSEQ multiplex PCR; the TCRdb copy retains only in-frame clones and omits some. The top ten hold around 0.33% of the sample, which has fewer than 1.6 million clones, approximately 98.5% seen once. What was sequenced was naive CD4+ T cells sorted from blood. The receptors stem from a man aged 25 to 45 in good health. Each CDR3 is given with its conserved first and last residue. A D gene is named only where the DNA matches it firmly. Size is omitted from some rows. Given values are once, few, many or a class for expanded clones.

TRBV10-3	14	.	TRBJ2-7	TRBD1	TGTGCCATCAGTGCGGTACAGGGGAGAGGCGAGCAGTACTTC	CAISAVQGRGEQYF
TRBV5-1	15	.	TRBJ2-2	TRBD1	TGCGCCAGCAGCACCCGGACAGGGGAGGACGGGGAGCTGTTTTTT	CASSTRTGEDGELFF
TRBV6-1	15	.	TRBJ1-3	.	TGTGCCAGCAGTGTATCCCGTGGGGGGGGAAACACCATATATTTT	CASSVSRGGGNTIYF
TRBV28	12	.	TRBJ1-5	.	TGTGCCAGCAGTGGGCGGTATCAGCCCCAGCATTTT	CASSGRYQPQHF
TRBV19	13	.	TRBJ2-7	.	TGTGCCAGTAGTTCCCGGACTGCGTACGAGCAGTACTTC	CASSSRTAYEQYF
TRBV7-9	14	.	TRBJ2-3	.	TGTGCCAGCAGCTCCCTCGCTAGCACAGATACGCAGTATTTT	CASSSLASTDTQYF
TRBV2	14	.	TRBJ1-1	.	TGTGCCAGCCGTTTTCCCCCACAAGAAACTGAAGCTTTCTTT	CASRFPPQETEAFF
TRBV27	16	.	TRBJ2-2	TRBD2	TGTGCCAGCAGTTTTGGTAGCGGGAGCTTTGTCGGGGAGCTGTTTTTT	CASSFGSGSFVGELFF
TRBV2	15	.	TRBJ2-5	TRBD2	TGTGCCAGCAGGGGAATAGCGGGCCCACAAGAGACCCAGTACTTC	CASRGIAGPQETQYF
TRBV5-4	15	.	TRBJ2-3	.	TGTGCCAGCACCCCTCAACCAGGTAGCCCAGATACGCAGTATTTT	CASTPQPGSPDTQYF
TRBV11-2	13	.	TRBJ2-7	TRBD1	TGTGCCAGCAGCCGGGACAGATACTACGAGCAGTACTTC	CASSRDRYYEQYF
TRBV10-3	16	.	TRBJ2-3	TRBD2	TGTGCCATCAGGTCCGGGCGGGAGGGACGCACAGATACGCAGTATTTT	CAIRSGREGRTDTQYF
TRBV7-7	17	.	TRBJ2-6	.	TGTGCTAGCAGCTTAGCTCCACCCCCCTCTGGGGCCAACGTCCTGACTTTC	CASSLAPPPSGANVLTF
TRBV7-2	13	.	TRBJ1-1	TRBD1	TGTGCCAGCAGCGTGGGACAGTACGGGACAGCTTTCTTT	CASSVGQYGTAFF
TRBV4-3	16	.	TRBJ1-2	.	TGCGCCAGCAGCCAAGAACCGGGGCGCACCGACTATGGCTACACCTTC	CASSQEPGRTDYGYTF
TRBV10-3	14	.	TRBJ2-5	.	TGTGCCATCAGTGAAAAGGTAGAACAAGAGACCCAGTACTTC	CAISEKVEQETQYF
TRBV7-6	17	.	TRBJ1-3	.	TGTGCCAGCAGCTCGTCCGGACAGCCGGCCTCTGGAAACACCATATATTTT	CASSSSGQPASGNTIYF
TRBV7-9	16	.	TRBJ2-3	TRBD2	TGTGCCAGCAGCTTAGGCCTAGCGGGAGCCACAGATACGCAGTATTTT	CASSLGLAGATDTQYF
TRBV18	13	once	TRBJ1-1	.	TGTGCCAGCTCACCTCAATCAAACACTGAAGCTTTCTTT	CASSPQSNTEAFF
TRBV2	15	.	TRBJ2-4	.	TGTGCCAGCAGTGCCCGGACAGTAGCCAAAAACATTCAGTACTTC	CASSARTVAKNIQYF
TRBV14	14	.	TRBJ2-1	.	TGTGCCAGCAGCCCTCGAATGGGGGCGGGTGAGCAGTTCTTC	CASSPRMGAGEQFF
TRBV28	14	.	TRBJ2-1	.	TGTGCCAGCATGACCGGGTTAACCTACAATGAGCAGTTCTTC	CASMTGLTYNEQFF
TRBV11-2	14	.	TRBJ2-7	TRBD2	TGTGCCAGCAGCTCACTAGCGGTCGTTAACGAGCAGTACTTC	CASSSLAVVNEQYF
TRBV5-1	12	.	TRBJ2-5	.	TGCGCCAGCAGTGACAGCCAAGAGACCCAGTACTTC	CASSDSQETQYF